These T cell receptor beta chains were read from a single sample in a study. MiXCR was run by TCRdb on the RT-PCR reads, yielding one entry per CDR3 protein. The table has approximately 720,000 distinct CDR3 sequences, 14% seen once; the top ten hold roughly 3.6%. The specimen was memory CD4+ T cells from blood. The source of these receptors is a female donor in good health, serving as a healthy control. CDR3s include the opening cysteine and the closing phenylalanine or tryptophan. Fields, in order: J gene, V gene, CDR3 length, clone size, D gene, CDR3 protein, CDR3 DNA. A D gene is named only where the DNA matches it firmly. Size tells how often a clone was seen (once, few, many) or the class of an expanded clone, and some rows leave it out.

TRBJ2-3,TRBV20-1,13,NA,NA,CSAKGIFTDTQYF,TGCAGTGCTAAAGGGATCTTTACAGATACGCAGTATTTT
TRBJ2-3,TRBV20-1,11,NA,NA,CSAMPEATQYF,TGCAGTGCCATGCCGGAGGCGACGCAGTATTTT
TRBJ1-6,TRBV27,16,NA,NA,CASSLFYRERNSPLHF,TGTGCCAGCAGTTTATTTTACAGGGAAAGGAATTCACCCCTCCACTTT
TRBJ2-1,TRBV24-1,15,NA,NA,CATSESGPSYNEQFF,TGTGCCACCAGCGAGAGCGGACCCTCCTACAATGAGCAGTTCTTC
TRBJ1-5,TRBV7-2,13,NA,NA,CASSLANNQPQHF,TGTGCCAGCAGCTTAGCCAATAATCAGCCCCAGCATTTT
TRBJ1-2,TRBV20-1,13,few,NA,CSARGNSAGGYTF,TGCAGTGCTAGAGGAAACTCCGCGGGGGGCTACACCTTC
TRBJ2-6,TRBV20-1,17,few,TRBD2,CSATPTSGRLGANVLTF,TGCAGTGCCACCCCGACTAGCGGACGACTAGGGGCCAACGTCCTGACTTTC
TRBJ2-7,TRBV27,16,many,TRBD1,CASSSYTPGQGNEQYF,TGTGCCAGCAGTTCCTATACTCCGGGACAGGGCAACGAGCAGTACTTC
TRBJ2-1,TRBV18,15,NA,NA,CASSLTSDSYNEQFF,TGTGCCAGCTCACTAACTAGTGACTCCTACAATGAGCAGTTCTTC
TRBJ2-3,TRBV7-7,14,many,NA,CASSQTTSTDTQYF,TGTGCTAGCAGCCAGACGACTAGCACAGATACGCAGTATTTT
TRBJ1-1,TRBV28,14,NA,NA,CASTPTGLNTEAFF,TGTGCCAGCACCCCGACAGGTTTGAACACTGAAGCTTTCTTT
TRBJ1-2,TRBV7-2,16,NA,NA,CASSSNRQRAYYGYTF,TGTGCCAGCAGCTCAAATAGACAGCGGGCGTACTATGGCTACACCTTC
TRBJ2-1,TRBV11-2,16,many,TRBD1,CAGRDREVRSYNEQFF,TGTGCTGGGCGGGACAGGGAGGTTCGCTCCTACAATGAGCAGTTCTTC
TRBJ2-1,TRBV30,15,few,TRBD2,CAWSVDSGSRNEQFF,TGTGCCTGGAGTGTAGATAGCGGGAGCAGGAATGAGCAGTTCTTC
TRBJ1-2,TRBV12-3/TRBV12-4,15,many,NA,CASIPGESGNYGYTF,TGTGCCAGCATCCCCGGGGAGTCGGGGAACTATGGCTACACCTTC
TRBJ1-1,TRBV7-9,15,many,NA,CASSPKGLMNTEAFF,TGTGCCAGCAGCCCAAAAGGGTTAATGAACACTGAAGCTTTCTTT
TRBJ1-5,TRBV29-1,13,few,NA,CSVGVQVDQPQHF,TGCAGCGTTGGGGTCCAGGTGGATCAGCCCCAGCATTTT